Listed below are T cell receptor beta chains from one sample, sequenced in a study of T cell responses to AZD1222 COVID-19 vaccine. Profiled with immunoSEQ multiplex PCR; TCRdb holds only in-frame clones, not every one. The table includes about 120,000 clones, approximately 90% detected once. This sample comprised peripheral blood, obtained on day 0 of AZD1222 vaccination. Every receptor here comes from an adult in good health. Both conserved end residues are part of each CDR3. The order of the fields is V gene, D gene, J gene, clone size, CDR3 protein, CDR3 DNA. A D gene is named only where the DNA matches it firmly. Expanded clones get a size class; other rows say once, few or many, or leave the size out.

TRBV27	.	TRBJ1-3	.	CASSLSGRAGNTIYF	TGTGCCAGCAGTTTATCGGGCAGGGCTGGAAACACCATATATTTT
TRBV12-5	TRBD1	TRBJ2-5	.	CASGLVLGDRASVTQYF	TGTGCTAGTGGTTTGGTACTGGGGGACAGGGCATCGGTGACCCAGTACTTC
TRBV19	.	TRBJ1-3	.	CASTQRGATGNTIYF	TGTGCCAGTACTCAACGGGGGGCTACTGGAAACACCATATATTTT
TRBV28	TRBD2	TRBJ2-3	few	CASSLTLAGATDTQYF	TGTGCCAGCAGTTTAACACTAGCGGGTGCCACAGATACGCAGTATTTT
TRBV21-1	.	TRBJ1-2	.	CASSSRPDGLRNYGYTF	TGTGCCAGCAGCTCAAGGCCGGACGGGCTCAGAAACTATGGCTACACCTTC
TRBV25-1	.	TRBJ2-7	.	CASRRDFHEQYF	TGTGCCAGTAGACGGGACTTCCACGAGCAGTACTTC
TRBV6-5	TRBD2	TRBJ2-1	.	CASSSTSGRTDEQFF	TGTGCCAGCAGCTCGACTAGCGGGAGAACCGATGAGCAGTTCTTC
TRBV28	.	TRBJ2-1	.	CASSRRRDEQFF	TGTGCCAGTTCCCGGAGACGCGATGAGCAGTTCTTC
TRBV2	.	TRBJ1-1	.	CASSEQGAETEAFF	TGTGCCAGCAGTGAACAAGGGGCTGAGACTGAAGCTTTCTTT
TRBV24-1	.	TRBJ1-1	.	CATSDGGLGTEAFF	TGTGCCACCAGTGATGGGGGTTTGGGCACTGAAGCTTTCTTT
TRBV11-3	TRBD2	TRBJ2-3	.	CASSYPGLAEDTQYF	TGTGCCAGCAGCTACCCGGGACTAGCGGAGGATACGCAGTATTTT
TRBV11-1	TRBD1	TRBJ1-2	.	CASRRTGEYGYTF	TGTGCCAGCAGAAGGACAGGGGAGTATGGCTACACCTTC
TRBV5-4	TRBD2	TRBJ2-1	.	CASSLAWTSGSNEQFF	TGTGCCAGCAGCTTGGCTTGGACTAGCGGGAGCAATGAGCAGTTCTTC
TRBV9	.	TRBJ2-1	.	CASSTGGWDNEQFF	TGTGCCAGCAGCACAGGTGGGTGGGACAATGAGCAGTTCTTC
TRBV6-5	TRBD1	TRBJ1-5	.	CASSYGGQGSNQPQHF	TGTGCCAGCAGTTACGGGGGACAGGGTAGCAATCAGCCCCAGCATTTT
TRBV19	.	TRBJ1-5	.	CASRAARGSNQPQHF	TGTGCCAGTAGGGCAGCTAGGGGTAGCAATCAGCCCCAGCATTTT
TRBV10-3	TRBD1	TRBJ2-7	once	CAISDSVRGPDEQYF	TGTGCCATCAGTGACTCCGTCAGGGGGCCAGACGAGCAGTACTTC
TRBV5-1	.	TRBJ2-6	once	CASRGGVSGANVLTF	TGCGCCAGCAGGGGTGGGGTCTCTGGGGCCAACGTCCTGACTTTC
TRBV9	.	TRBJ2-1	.	CASSVFETRGGEQFF	TGTGCCAGCAGCGTATTCGAGACTAGGGGAGGTGAGCAGTTCTTC
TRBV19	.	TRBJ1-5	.	CASSIRVGGSNQPQHF	TGTGCCAGTAGTATAAGGGTAGGTGGAAGCAATCAGCCCCAGCATTTT
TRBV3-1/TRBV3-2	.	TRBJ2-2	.	CASSQDSGPTGELFF	TGTGCCAGCAGCCAAGATAGCGGACCCACCGGGGAGCTGTTTTTT
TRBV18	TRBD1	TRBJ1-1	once	CASSPSTGGENTEAFF	TGTGCCAGCTCACCATCGACAGGGGGCGAGAACACTGAAGCTTTCTTT
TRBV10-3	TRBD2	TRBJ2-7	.	CAISEVGTSGRWVSYEQYF	TGTGCCATCAGTGAGGTTGGGACTAGCGGGAGGTGGGTCTCCTACGAGCAGTACTTC